This T cell receptor (beta chain) was found in a study of cytomegalovirus exposure and HLA in healthy donors. General study findings and limits: Most TCRs appeared rarely, but some public TCRs recurred in many donors. Analysis was carried out at a later point, and it linked a missense DCLRE1C variant to TCR beta V- and J-gene trimming. Certain sequence variants were highly shared and formed a cluster, and this cluster was likely a sequencing artifact.

Germline CDR1 is LNHDA and CDR2 is SQIVND (reference sequence). The CDR3 contains 14 residues. Trimming stripped 1 base from V and 6 bases from J, with 9 bases between. The study ran its PCR with 60 Vbeta and 13 Jbeta primers. Assay used: immunoSEQ multiplex PCR; TCRdb lists only in-frame clones, some missing. The table has 120,000 or so clones, nearly 80% seen once. At the time of sampling, donors were nominally healthy, though unrecorded immune exposures were likely. Concerning this clone itself: Its antigen is currently unknown.

This clonotype was obtained from a woman in her 40s in good health and CMV-seronegative. What was sequenced was PBMCs. The gene calls are TRBV19 and TRBJ2-2; D perhaps matches TRBD2 (5 bases). The CDR3 sequence: CASSIVRDSGELFF. Written as DNA, the CDR3 is TGTGCCAGTAGTATAGTGAGGGATTCCGGGGAGCTGTTTTTT.